Listed here is a single T cell receptor (beta chain). The antigen is undetermined. Assay: immunoSEQ multiplex PCR; the TCRdb copy retains only in-frame clones and omits some. The table shows 73,000 or so clones, with about 80% occurring only once. The sample belongs to a study of OX40 agonist ivuxolimab in advanced cancers. For the study at large: An anti-OX40 (CD134) antibody with agonistic activity, ivuxolimab, was administered to patients.

CDR3 length equals 16 residues. Per germline, CDR1 SEHNR and CDR2 FQNEAQ (reference sequence). V gave up 8 bases and J gave up 0 bases; unmatched junction bases: 12. Whole-study findings and limits: Expanded peripheral T cells had an undetermined antigen specificity. Part of the nonresponder group also had normalized T-cell clonal expansion that was low.

With autoimmune disease history or systemic immunosuppression, patients were excluded. J is TRBJ1-2 and V is TRBV7-9, with 7 bases matching TRBD1. This clonotype was sampled from an adult with an advanced solid tumor such as melanoma, head and neck, liver or kidney cancer. Sequenced material: CD4+ or CD8+ T cells sorted from blood, taken in a trial of the OX40 agonist ivuxolimab. The CDR3 reads CASPRLHRGTNYGYTF. CDR3 in DNA: TGTGCCAGCCCTCGACTTCACAGGGGAACTAACTATGGCTACACCTTC. Full variable domain (rest looked up from reference TRBV7-9 and TRBJ1-2): DTGVSQNPRHKITKRGQNVTFRCDPISEHNRLYWYRQTLGQGPEFLTYFQNEAQLEKSRLLSDRFSAERPKGSFSTLEIQRTEQGDSAMYLCASPRLHRGTNYGYTFGSGTRLTVV.